The entry that follows covers one T cell receptor beta chain sequence. Its matching antigen is unknown. CDR3 length equals 13 residues. Germline CDR1 reads DFQATT; CDR2 reads SNEGSKA (reference sequence). Trimming removed 0 bases at V and 1 base at J, with 6 bases between. Combining a sample-barcoded 5' primer with a J-beta primer mix, a second PCR ran for about 6 to 12 cycles. MiXCR, applied by TCRdb to the 5' RACE reads, yields one record per CDR3 protein. The table shows roughly 800,000 distinct CDR3 sequences, with roughly 25% occurring only once. The data belong to a study of blood T cells in healthy people across ages. Findings of the study overall: It was held that the diversity estimates obtained from one million T cells were underestimates.

This sample also belongs to another study, concerning T cells of mothers and their children. According to that study: Related and unrelated pairs show TCR recombination output that thymic selection shapes similarly.

Source material: blood. The gene calls are TRBV20-1 and TRBJ1-2; no definite D call. The sequence derives from a boy between 10 and 17 years old in good health. CDR3 sequence: CSARDQVNYGYTF. The CDR3 DNA reads as TGCAGTGCTAGAGACCAGGTTAACTATGGCTACACCTTC.